This passage covers 31 T cell receptor beta chains from one sample sequenced in a study of shared clonotypes between healthy human individuals. Assay used: immunoSEQ multiplex PCR; TCRdb lists only in-frame clones, some missing. The sample has 800,000 to 950,000 clones, just over 95% seen once. Naive CD8 populations comprised CD45RO-negative cells positively selected for CCR7, excluding terminally differentiated effector memory CD45RA+ cells. Sequencing was carried out using naive CD8+ T cells sorted from blood. These receptors all come from a man aged 25 to 40 in good health.

This rearrangement joins TRBV27 to TRBJ2-1; TRBD2 agrees at 9 bases. CDR1 is MNHEY and CDR2 is SMNVEV in the germline V gene (reference sequence). The CDR3 loop spans 16 amino acids. V was pared by 5 bases and J by 9 bases, with 14 bases of the junction left unmatched. Here the CDR3 reads CASSIPSGAILSEQFF. CDR3 nucleotides: TGTGCCAGCAGTATCCCTAGCGGGGCGATATTGAGTGAGCAGTTCTTC.

The chain combines TRBV2 with TRBJ2-5; tentatively, D is TRBD2 (5 bases). The V gene's germline CDR1 is SNHLY and CDR2 FYNNEI. With 1 base removed from V and 4 bases from J, the gap between germline ends came to 16 bases. The CDR3 contains 16 residues. CDR3 loop: CASSEGGELPPETQYF. The CDR3 coding sequence is TGTGCCAGCAGTGAAGGGGGAGAACTCCCTCCAGAGACCCAGTACTTC.

The V call is TRBV7-2, the J call TRBJ2-1; D is ambiguous. Germline loops: CDR1 SGHTA, CDR2 FQGNSA. The V gene lost 2 bases and the J gene lost 6 bases, with 8 bases spanning the gap. CDR3 length: 13 amino acids. In nucleotides, the CDR3 is TGTGCCAGCAGCTTATACAGATTCAATGAGCAGTTCTTC. Protein sequence: CASSLYRFNEQFF.

V usage is TRBV28 and J usage is TRBJ2-1; 8 positions match TRBD2. After removal of 2 bases from V and 10 bases from J, the junction contained 4 bases not matched to a gene. This CDR3 region has 13 residues. CDR1 is MDHEN and CDR2 is SYDVKM in the germline V gene. For the CDR3, the DNA is TGTGCCAGCAGTTTAGGTGGCGGGAGGGAGCAGTTCTTC. Translated: CASSLGGGREQFF.

V and J are TRBV27 and TRBJ2-7, with 8 bases fitting TRBD2. V was pared by 5 bases and J by 7 bases, with 10 bases of the junction left unmatched. Germline-derived CDR1 and CDR2 are MNHEY and SMNVEV (reference sequence). The CDR3 runs 14 residues. CDR3 residues: CASSQGLGTREQYF. CDR3 coding DNA: TGTGCCAGCAGTCAAGGACTAGGGACTAGGGAGCAGTACTTC.

The V gene is TRBV2, the J gene TRBJ2-1; D unclear. The CDR3 spans 15 residues. Per the germline V gene, CDR1 is SNHLY and CDR2 is FYNNEI. V lost 2 bases to trimming and J lost 2 bases, with 10 bases between them. The CDR3 DNA reads TGTGCCAGCAGTGAAAGTGGGGTACCCTACAATGAGCAGTTCTTC. This codes for CASSESGVPYNEQFF.

The V and J genes are TRBV27 and TRBJ1-1, with no clear D. The CDR3 is 12 amino acids. Germline V CDR1 and CDR2: MNHEY, SMNVEV (reference sequence). V shed 4 bases and J shed 9 bases, with 12 bases lying between them. The CDR3 DNA reads TGTGCCAGCAGTTGGGGTGGAGCTCAAGCTTTCTTT. Its translation is CASSWGGAQAFF.

The J gene is TRBJ2-2, the V gene TRBV5-1; TRBD1 aligns across 7 bases. The trim removed 4 bases at V and 6 bases at J, leaving 9 bases unmatched. This CDR3 has 15 amino acids. In germline, CDR1 is SGHRS, CDR2 YFSETQ. CDR3 sequence: CASSPKQGFAGELFF. CDR3 DNA sequence: TGCGCCAGCAGCCCTAAACAGGGGTTCGCCGGGGAGCTGTTTTTT.

This chain connects TRBV29-1 to TRBJ2-2; perhaps TRBD1 as D (6 bases). The CDR3 consists of 13 residues. CDR1 is SQVTM, CDR2 ANQGSEA, per germline. V was shortened by 2 bases and J by 4 bases, with 8 bases between the two germline ends. For the CDR3, the DNA is TGCAGCGTTGAATTAGGGGGCACCGGGGAGCTGTTTTTT. Translation gives CSVELGGTGELFF.

The CDR3 is CASGLVKGGSSYNEQFF. DNA of the CDR3: TGTGCTAGTGGTTTGGTAAAGGGCGGCAGCTCCTACAATGAGCAGTTCTTC. V and J are TRBV12-5 and TRBJ2-1; D is undetermined. The CDR3 has 17 residues. Trimming removed 0 bases at V and 0 bases at J, with 12 bases between. CDR1 is LGHNT and CDR2 is FRNRAP in the germline V gene.

The V and J genes are TRBV27 and TRBJ2-2; D uncertain. The CDR3 has 13 residues. V gave up 9 bases and J gave up 2 bases, with 10 bases separating them. The germline gives CDR1 MNHEY, CDR2 SMNVEV (reference sequence). CDR3 in amino acids: CASGLENTGELFF. CDR3 bases: TGTGCCAGTGGCCTAGAAAACACCGGGGAGCTGTTTTTT.

The chain has TRBV6-1 and TRBJ2-7; D might be TRBD1 (6 bases). Trimming removed 2 bases at V and 3 bases at J, with 11 bases between. The CDR3 length is 14 residues. The germline V gene encodes CDR1 MNHNS and CDR2 SASEGT. The CDR3 DNA follows: TGTGCCAGCAGTGAATGGACAGCATACTACGAGCAGTACTTC. Amino acid sequence: CASSEWTAYYEQYF.

This chain uses TRBV28 with TRBJ1-2, with a possible D match to TRBD1 (5 bases). Trimming removed 5 bases from V and 3 bases from J, with 16 bases in between. The CDR3 sequence is 15 residues long. CDR1 and CDR2 from the germline V gene are MDHEN and SYDVKM. CDR3 in DNA: TGTGCCAGCAGTCCCCGAGGGAGGGGAGACTATGGCTACACCTTC. Translating it yields CASSPRGRGDYGYTF.

The chain links TRBV7-9 to TRBJ2-1, with D tentatively TRBD2 (6 bases). Germline CDR1 SEHNR, CDR2 FQNEAQ (reference sequence). The CDR3 loop spans 17 amino acids. V lost 5 bases and J 7 bases, leaving 24 bases between the germline ends. CDR3 in DNA: TGTGCCAGCAGCCCCCTGGTTTCGGGAGTAGGTGGGAATGAGCAGTTCTTC. Its translation: CASSPLVSGVGGNEQFF.

The chain couples TRBV2 to TRBJ2-7; D is undetermined. V dropped 7 bases and J dropped 2 bases, with 9 bases sitting between them. This CDR3 has 12 residues. The germline V gene has CDR1 SNHLY and CDR2 FYNNEI. The CDR3: CASIHRTYEQYF. In nucleotides, the CDR3 is TGTGCCAGCATCCACCGGACCTACGAGCAGTACTTC.

This chain joins TRBV7-6 and TRBJ2-1; 13 positions agree with TRBD2. Trimming took 3 bases from V and 4 from J; bases not matched to a gene: 12. The CDR3 runs 19 residues. CDR1 is SGHVS and CDR2 is FNYEAQ in the germline V gene. This CDR3 is CASSFGTSGIQVIYNEQFF. Written as DNA, the CDR3 is TGTGCCAGCAGCTTCGGGACTAGCGGGATTCAAGTTATTTACAATGAGCAGTTCTTC.

This clone was counted a few times. The rearrangement links TRBV6-5 to TRBJ1-3; D gene uncertain. The CDR3 runs 15 residues. V was shortened by 2 bases and J by 2 bases, with 10 bases between the two germline ends. The V gene's germline CDR1 is MNHEY and CDR2 SVGAGI. CDR3 sequence (DNA): TGTGCCAGCAGTTACGACGGAGATGCTGGAAACACCATATATTTT. Its translation is CASSYDGDAGNTIYF.

The gene calls are TRBV9 and TRBJ1-5; D possibly corresponds to TRBD1 (6 bases). CDR3 size: 15 residues. Germline CDR1 reads SGDLS; CDR2 reads YYNGEE. Trimming cost V 4 bases and J 3 bases, with 14 bases left between them. CDR3 loop: CASSPNGGLNQPQHF. The CDR3, as DNA: TGTGCCAGCAGCCCGAATGGGGGCCTCAATCAGCCCCAGCATTTT. Looking up the rest from reference TRBV9 and TRBJ1-5 gives the full variable domain: DSGVTQTPKHLITATGQRVTLRCSPRSGDLSVYWYQQSLDQGLQFLIQYYNGEERAKGNILERFSAQQFPDLHSELNLSSLELGDSALYFCASSPNGGLNQPQHFGDGTRLSIL.

The chain is built from TRBV18 and TRBJ2-3, with 8 positions matching TRBD1. Germline V gene sequence: CDR1 KGHSH, CDR2 LQKENI. This CDR3 comprises 14 residues. The ends lost 6 bases at V and 1 base at J; junction bases unmatched: 3. Here the CDR3 reads CASSLQGGTDTQYF. Written as DNA, the CDR3 is TGTGCCAGCTCTCTACAGGGGGGCACAGATACGCAGTATTTT.

The rearrangement uses TRBV7-9 and TRBJ2-1; a weak D match, TRBD2 (6 bases). V dropped 8 bases and J dropped 10 bases, with 18 bases sitting between them. CDR3 length equals 13 residues. From germline, CDR1 is SEHNR and CDR2 FQNEAQ (reference sequence). DNA of the CDR3: TGTGCCAGCGCACTAGCCAGCCCCGAGGAGCAGTTCTTC. Protein: CASALASPEEQFF.

This chain links TRBV27 with TRBJ2-2, with TRBD2 matching 8 bases. Germline V lookup: CDR1 MNHEY, CDR2 SMNVEV (reference sequence). After removal of 3 bases from V and 4 bases from J, the junction contained 4 bases not matched to a gene. The CDR3 is 15 residues long. The CDR3 protein is CASSFRRGVTGELFF. CDR3 DNA: TGTGCCAGCAGTTTCCGGCGGGGGGTCACCGGGGAGCTGTTTTTT.

The sample holds one count of this clone. The chain combines TRBV7-9 with TRBJ1-5; 9 nucleotides agree with TRBD1. V trimming: 3 bases; J trimming: 1 base; junction bases outside the gene matches: 1. CDR1 and CDR2 (germline): SEHNR, FQNEAQ (reference sequence). This CDR3 has 15 residues. The DNA of the CDR3 is TGTGCCAGCAGCTTTGGACAGGGGAGCAATCAGCCCCAGCATTTT. It translates to CASSFGQGSNQPQHF.

As to this clone: One end of the junction does not line up with germline, which may come from a read error. The gene calls are TRBV6-1 and TRBJ2-3; D is undetermined. The CDR3 length is 15 residues. Germline V gives CDR1 MNHNS, CDR2 SASEGT. CDR3 in amino acids: CASSQAAYQTDTQYF. The CDR3 region has the DNA TGTGCCAGCAGTCAAGCCGCCTACCAGACAGATACGCAGTATTTT.

In the case of this clone: Other DNA sequences within the sample encode an identical CDR3. The gene calls are TRBV7-9 and TRBJ2-1, with D uncertain. V lost 1 base and J 1 base, leaving 5 bases between the germline ends. Germline V gene sequence: CDR1 SEHNR, CDR2 FQNEAQ (reference sequence). This CDR3 is 14 amino acids long. The CDR3 DNA reads TGTGCCAGCAGCTTAGATTCGTCCTACAATGAGCAGTTCTTC. Amino acids: CASSLDSSYNEQFF.

The V and J genes are TRBV4-1 and TRBJ2-3; TRBD1 matches at 9 bases. Germline V lookup: CDR1 MGHRA, CDR2 YSYEKL. Germline trimming cut 2 bases from V and 4 bases from J; bases unmatched to any gene: 10. This CDR3 comprises 17 residues. CDR3 residues: CASSQSQPDRGSDTQYF. CDR3 nucleotide sequence: TGCGCCAGCAGCCAATCTCAGCCGGACAGGGGATCAGATACGCAGTATTTT.

The chain employs TRBV9 and TRBJ1-4; 7 bases are shared with TRBD1. This CDR3 region has 15 residues. After removal of 3 bases from V and 8 bases from J, the junction contained 10 bases not matched to a gene. Germline V gene data show CDR1 as SGDLS and CDR2 as YYNGEE. The CDR3: CASSAVGTAGEKLFF. The CDR3 DNA sequence: TGTGCCAGCAGCGCGGTCGGGACAGCCGGCGAAAAACTGTTTTTT.

This clone was observed a single time. This chain links TRBV2 with TRBJ2-3, with D perhaps matching TRBD1 (5 bases). From germline, CDR1 is SNHLY and CDR2 FYNNEI. With 1 base removed from V and 9 bases from J, the gap between germline ends came to 20 bases. The length of the CDR3 is 16 residues. Here the CDR3 reads CASSEGVIVDRETQYF. CDR3 DNA sequence: TGTGCCAGCAGTGAAGGGGTAATAGTAGACAGAGAAACGCAGTATTTT.

In its sample, this clone was seen a few times. The chain uses TRBV9 and TRBJ2-1, with TRBD1 matching 9 bases. Looked up from germline, CDR1 is SGDLS and CDR2 is YYNGEE. CDR3 length: 15 residues. V dropped 2 bases and J dropped 7; count of bases not matched to a gene: 7. The CDR3 sequence is CASSVWDREKNEQFF. The CDR3 bases are TGTGCCAGCAGCGTTTGGGACAGGGAAAAAAATGAGCAGTTCTTC.

The chain uses TRBV4-1 and TRBJ2-3; maybe TRBD1 (5 bases). Germline CDR1 MGHRA, CDR2 YSYEKL. The CDR3 contains 16 residues. Between the trimmed V and J ends, which lost 0 bases and 4 bases, there was a span of 14 bases. The CDR3 DNA sequence: TGCGCCAGCAGCCAAGAATCCAGGGTCCTGGCAGATACGCAGTATTTT. It is translated as CASSQESRVLADTQYF.

The gene calls are TRBV2 and TRBJ1-5; a weak D match, TRBD1 (6 bases). The CDR3 loop spans 17 amino acids. The germline V gene has CDR1 SNHLY and CDR2 FYNNEI. Trimming pared 6 bases from V and 1 base from J, leaving 19 bases between. The CDR3 DNA follows: TGTGCCAGCAGCCGATACCCGACAGGCCGAAGCAATCAGCCCCAGCATTTT. Protein sequence: CASSRYPTGRSNQPQHF. Full variable domain (remainder filled in from reference TRBV2 and TRBJ1-5): EPEVTQTPSHQVTQMGQEVILRCVPISNHLYFYWYRQILGQKVEFLVSFYNNEISEKSEIFDDQFSVERPDGSNFTLKIRSTKLEDSAMYFCASSRYPTGRSNQPQHFGDGTRLSIL.

V is TRBV28 and J is TRBJ2-7; unclear D gene. V dropped 3 bases and J dropped 7 bases, with 13 bases sitting between them. The CDR3 consists of 13 residues. Germline CDR1 reads MDHEN; CDR2 reads SYDVKM. The CDR3 loop reads CASSLGFMGEQYF. The CDR3 coding sequence is TGTGCCAGCAGTTTGGGGTTCATGGGGGAGCAGTACTTC.